The rows below give T cell receptor beta chains drawn from one sample of a study of blood T cell repertoires in COVID-19. TCRdb's table, derived via immunoSEQ multiplex PCR, lists solely in-frame clones and lacks some. The sample records about 140,000 clones, about 83% being singletons. The material sequenced was peripheral blood. These receptors were taken from a man aged 50 to 59 with acute or convalescent COVID-19. The CDR3 runs from the conserved cysteine through the conserved F or W. A D gene is named only where the DNA matches it firmly. Where a row states a size, it is once, few, many or the class of an expanded clone; other rows omit it.

D gene: .
clone size: few
V gene: TRBV5-8
CDR3 length: 15
J gene: TRBJ1-5
CDR3 protein: CASSLAGYSNQPQHF

D gene: .
clone size: .
V gene: TRBV7-9
CDR3 length: 19
J gene: TRBJ2-3
CDR3 protein: CASRTTSRAGQPVGYTQYF

D gene: TRBD1
clone size: once
V gene: TRBV5-4
CDR3 length: 17
J gene: TRBJ2-2
CDR3 protein: CASSKMGTGQNTGELFF

D gene: TRBD2
clone size: .
V gene: TRBV6-2/TRBV6-3
CDR3 length: 15
J gene: TRBJ2-3
CDR3 protein: CASSWTSGGADTQYF

D gene: .
clone size: .
V gene: TRBV5-1
CDR3 length: 15
J gene: TRBJ1-1
CDR3 protein: CASSPLAGWATEAFF

D gene: TRBD1
clone size: .
V gene: TRBV7-9
CDR3 length: 13
J gene: TRBJ2-1
CDR3 protein: CASSSTGDLEQFF

D gene: TRBD1
clone size: .
V gene: TRBV18
CDR3 length: 14
J gene: TRBJ1-5
CDR3 protein: CASSSTGGDQPQHF

D gene: .
clone size: .
V gene: TRBV20-1
CDR3 length: 14
J gene: TRBJ1-1
CDR3 protein: CSASLAGLNTEAFF

D gene: .
clone size: .
V gene: TRBV7-9
CDR3 length: 14
J gene: TRBJ1-1
CDR3 protein: CASREGGGNTEAFF

D gene: .
clone size: .
V gene: TRBV5-4
CDR3 length: 15
J gene: TRBJ2-7
CDR3 protein: CASSPRQTTLGEQYF

D gene: .
clone size: once
V gene: TRBV11-2
CDR3 length: 16
J gene: TRBJ2-4
CDR3 protein: CASSLGGLAEKNIQYF

D gene: .
clone size: many
V gene: TRBV10-3
CDR3 length: 14
J gene: TRBJ2-1
CDR3 protein: CAISEGAKGNEQFF

D gene: TRBD2
clone size: .
V gene: TRBV5-1
CDR3 length: 14
J gene: TRBJ2-5
CDR3 protein: CASSSTSGGETQYF

D gene: .
clone size: few
V gene: TRBV7-2
CDR3 length: 15
J gene: TRBJ1-2
CDR3 protein: CASSPDRRSFYGYTF

D gene: .
clone size: .
V gene: TRBV5-1
CDR3 length: 14
J gene: TRBJ1-1
CDR3 protein: CASSLDGPDREAFF

D gene: .
clone size: .
V gene: TRBV20-1
CDR3 length: 14
J gene: TRBJ2-2
CDR3 protein: CSASRGLDTGELFF

D gene: .
clone size: .
V gene: TRBV6-1
CDR3 length: 15
J gene: TRBJ2-1
CDR3 protein: CASSEAASSYNEQFF

D gene: .
clone size: .
V gene: TRBV18
CDR3 length: 15
J gene: TRBJ1-4
CDR3 protein: CASSPARGSNEKLFF

D gene: TRBD2
clone size: once
V gene: TRBV5-6
CDR3 length: 16
J gene: TRBJ2-2
CDR3 protein: CASRLLAGQNTGELFF

D gene: .
clone size: .
V gene: TRBV7-9
CDR3 length: 15
J gene: TRBJ1-1
CDR3 protein: CASSSFRGSGTEAFF

D gene: TRBD1
clone size: .
V gene: TRBV5-1
CDR3 length: 15
J gene: TRBJ1-1
CDR3 protein: CASSLEGTGNTEAFF

D gene: .
clone size: .
V gene: TRBV6-1
CDR3 length: 14
J gene: TRBJ1-2
CDR3 protein: CASSEALRGDSYTF

D gene: .
clone size: .
V gene: TRBV5-5
CDR3 length: 13
J gene: TRBJ1-4
CDR3 protein: CASSLTLGEKLFF

D gene: TRBD2
clone size: .
V gene: TRBV4-1
CDR3 length: 17
J gene: TRBJ2-7
CDR3 protein: CASSQTGLAGRAYEQYF

D gene: .
clone size: .
V gene: TRBV15
CDR3 length: 15
J gene: TRBJ1-1
CDR3 protein: CATSRDKGGWHEAFF

D gene: .
clone size: .
V gene: TRBV24-1
CDR3 length: 14
J gene: TRBJ2-7
CDR3 protein: CATSDPTRPYEQYF

D gene: TRBD1
clone size: .
V gene: TRBV7-9
CDR3 length: 17
J gene: TRBJ2-3
CDR3 protein: CASSLVVDRVGTDTQYF

D gene: .
clone size: .
V gene: TRBV5-1
CDR3 length: 15
J gene: TRBJ2-1
CDR3 protein: CASSLDGSSYNEQFF

D gene: .
clone size: once
V gene: TRBV7-9
CDR3 length: 13
J gene: TRBJ1-2
CDR3 protein: CASSLESGSGYTF

D gene: TRBD1
clone size: few
V gene: TRBV4-1
CDR3 length: 16
J gene: TRBJ1-4
CDR3 protein: CASSQEPQGAFSKLFF

D gene: .
clone size: .
V gene: TRBV7-8
CDR3 length: 14
J gene: TRBJ2-2
CDR3 protein: CASSLVGGSGELFF

D gene: TRBD1
clone size: .
V gene: TRBV11-2
CDR3 length: 18
J gene: TRBJ1-2
CDR3 protein: CASSSPRGRGPTNYGYTF

D gene: TRBD1
clone size: .
V gene: TRBV4-1
CDR3 length: 14
J gene: TRBJ1-2
CDR3 protein: CASSQATGYGGYTF

D gene: .
clone size: .
V gene: TRBV30
CDR3 length: 13
J gene: TRBJ1-1
CDR3 protein: CALKTVSNTEAFF

D gene: TRBD1
clone size: .
V gene: TRBV6-5
CDR3 length: 15
J gene: TRBJ1-5
CDR3 protein: CASRGQVLSNQPQHF

D gene: TRBD1
clone size: .
V gene: TRBV4-1
CDR3 length: 16
J gene: TRBJ1-2
CDR3 protein: CASSQDEGGIYYGYTF

D gene: .
clone size: .
V gene: TRBV3-1/TRBV3-2
CDR3 length: 14
J gene: TRBJ2-4
CDR3 protein: CASSQTGMKNIQYF

D gene: .
clone size: few
V gene: TRBV5-1
CDR3 length: 15
J gene: TRBJ2-1
CDR3 protein: CASSLGATRGNEQFF

D gene: TRBD1
clone size: .
V gene: TRBV28
CDR3 length: 15
J gene: TRBJ1-1
CDR3 protein: CASSQWTGAITEAFF

D gene: TRBD1
clone size: .
V gene: TRBV18
CDR3 length: 16
J gene: TRBJ2-2
CDR3 protein: CASSPGQAANTGELFF

D gene: .
clone size: .
V gene: TRBV3-1/TRBV3-2
CDR3 length: 15
J gene: TRBJ2-2
CDR3 protein: CASSPRRVRTGELFF

D gene: .
clone size: .
V gene: TRBV19
CDR3 length: 14
J gene: TRBJ1-1
CDR3 protein: CASNPGSRNTEAFF